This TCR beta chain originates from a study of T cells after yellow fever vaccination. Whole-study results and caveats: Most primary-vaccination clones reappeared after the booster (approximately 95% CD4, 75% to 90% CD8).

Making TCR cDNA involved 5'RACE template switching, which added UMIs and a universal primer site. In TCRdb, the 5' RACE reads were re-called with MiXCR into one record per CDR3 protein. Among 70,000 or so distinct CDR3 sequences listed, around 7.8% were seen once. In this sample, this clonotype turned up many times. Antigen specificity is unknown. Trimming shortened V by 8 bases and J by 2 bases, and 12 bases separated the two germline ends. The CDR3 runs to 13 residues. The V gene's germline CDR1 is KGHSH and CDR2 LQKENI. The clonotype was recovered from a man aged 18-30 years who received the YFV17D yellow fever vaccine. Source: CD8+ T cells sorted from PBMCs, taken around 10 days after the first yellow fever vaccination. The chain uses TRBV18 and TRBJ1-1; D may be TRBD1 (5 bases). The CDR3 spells CASAGPTNTEAFF. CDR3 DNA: TGTGCCAGCGCGGGACCAACCAACACTGAAGCTTTCTTT.